These 9 T cell receptor beta chains were sequenced from one sample in a study of blood T cell repertoires in COVID-19. The protocol was immunoSEQ multiplex PCR, while the TCRdb copy is restricted to in-frame clones and leaves out a portion. The profile shows about 240,000 clones, more than 85% of them singletons. Sample: peripheral blood. All receptors come from a woman aged 65 to 85 with active or convalescent COVID-19.

The chain carries TRBV7-2 and TRBJ2-1; possible D gene TRBD2, 6 bases. CDR1 is SGHTA and CDR2 is FQGNSA in the germline V gene. V was cut by 3 bases and J by 7 bases, with 10 bases left in between. The CDR3 covers 13 residues. The CDR3 nucleotides read TGTGCCAGCAGCTTGAAACGGGGGAATGAGCAGTTCTTC. Translation: CASSLKRGNEQFF.

A few counts support this clone. This rearrangement joins TRBV7-6 to TRBJ2-1; 9 bases align to TRBD2. With 4 bases clipped from V and 3 bases from J, the junction kept 13 bases outside the gene matches. Germline assignment: CDR1 SGHVS and CDR2 FNYEAQ. This CDR3 comprises 18 residues. The CDR3 loop reads CASSSDLSGGAHYNEQFF. The CDR3 nucleotides read TGTGCCAGCAGCTCCGACCTTAGCGGGGGCGCCCACTACAATGAGCAGTTCTTC.

V and J are TRBV29-1 and TRBJ2-1, with D possibly matching TRBD2 (7 bases). This CDR3 has 13 amino acids. The V gene's germline CDR1 is SQVTM and CDR2 ANQGSEA. V shed 6 bases and J shed 3 bases, with 12 bases lying between them. DNA for the CDR3: TGCAGCGTGAGGGGGGGAAGCTACAATGAGCAGTTCTTC. Translated, it gives CSVRGGSYNEQFF.

The chain uses TRBV7-9 and TRBJ1-3; perhaps TRBD1 as D (5 bases). Germline assignment: CDR1 SEHNR and CDR2 FQNEAQ (reference sequence). The CDR3 contains 16 residues. V was pared by 1 base and J by 0 bases, with 10 bases between. The CDR3 sequence is CASSLDGGSSGNTIYF. DNA of the CDR3: TGTGCCAGCAGCTTAGATGGGGGGAGCTCTGGAAACACCATATATTTT.

The genes are TRBV3-1 (or the pseudogene TRBV3-2) and TRBJ2-5; the match to TRBD2 covers 9 bases. The germline gives CDR1 LGHDT, CDR2 YNNKEL (reference sequence). The CDR3 is 15 residues long. J gave up 2 bases and V 6 bases, and 7 bases lay outside the gene matches. DNA of the CDR3: TGTGCCAGCAGTCTTAGCGGGGGAGGACAAGAGACCCAGTACTTC. The encoded protein is CASSLSGGGQETQYF.

The J gene is TRBJ2-7, the V gene TRBV25-1; the D is unclear. Trimming took off 2 bases at V and 0 bases at J, with 17 bases between the two ends. The CDR3 has 17 amino acids. CDR1 is MGHDK, CDR2 SYGVNS, per germline. Here the CDR3 DNA reads TGTGCCAGCAGTGAACCCCTCGAATGGAGATTCTCCTACGAGCAGTACTTC. Its protein product is CASSEPLEWRFSYEQYF.

This clone was seen once. At one of its ends the junction is not consistent with the germline gene, which may arise from a read error. This CDR3 reads CVSSLPWTGRSTGELFF. The CDR3, as DNA: TGTGTCAGCAGCTTGCCTTGGACAGGGAGGTCCACCGGGGAGCTGTTTTTT. The chain links TRBV5-4 to TRBJ2-2; TRBD1 matches at 8 bases. Germline V gene data show CDR1 as SGHNT and CDR2 as YYREEE (reference sequence). This CDR3 is built from 17 residues.

This sequence joins TRBV3-1 (or the pseudogene TRBV3-2) and TRBJ1-5; a possible D gene is TRBD1 (5 bases). The CDR3 spans 15 residues. Germline V gives CDR1 LGHDT, CDR2 YNNKEL (reference sequence). V was shortened by 0 bases and J by 5 bases, with 11 bases between the two germline ends. CDR3 nucleotides: TGTGCCAGCAGCCAAGATAGGGGCACTTATCAGCCCCAGCATTTT. Amino acids: CASSQDRGTYQPQHF.

The rearrangement joins TRBV19 to TRBJ1-1; no clear D gene. Germline assignment: CDR1 LNHDA and CDR2 SQIVND (reference sequence). CDR3 length: 14 residues. V shed 3 bases and J shed 6 bases, with 14 bases lying between them. The CDR3 coding sequence is TGTGCCAGTAGTATTCGGAGGGAACTCCCTGAAGCTTTCTTT. Protein product: CASSIRRELPEAFF.